This paragraph reports one T cell receptor beta chain. This entry is derived from a study of T cell changes during pregnancy in multiple sclerosis. Repertoires were generated with immunoSEQ multiplex PCR, while TCRdb's copy carries only in-frame clones and drops some. Counted here are over 90,000 clones, about 91% occurring once; the ten biggest clones make up 0.85% to 0.95%. Material: peripheral blood, obtained before pregnancy. The receptor's source is a female donor with multiple sclerosis, enrolled in a pregnancy study.

CDR3 in DNA: TGTGCCTGGAGGGGCACCTACTCCTACAATGAGCAGTTCTTC. Translation: CAWRGTYSYNEQFF. The V call is TRBV30, the J call TRBJ2-1, with D uncertain. The germline gives CDR1 GTSNPN, CDR2 SVGIG (reference sequence). V lost 3 bases to trimming and J lost 0 bases, with 9 bases between them. This CDR3 is built from 14 residues.